The 16 T cell receptor beta chains below come from one sample, sequenced in a study of T cell responses to AZD1222 COVID-19 vaccine. Some clones are missing from TCRdb's copy, which holds only in-frame ones; the method was immunoSEQ multiplex PCR. The data contain 100,000 to 150,000 clones, roughly 90% of them singletons. This sample comprised peripheral blood, obtained on day 0 of AZD1222 vaccination. These receptors came from an adult in good health.

The V gene is TRBV6-2 or TRBV6-3, the J gene TRBJ2-5, with 8 bases matching TRBD2. Per the germline V gene, CDR1 is MNHEY and CDR2 is SVGEGT. The CDR3 contains 15 residues. Unmatched junction bases numbered 9, after V lost 6 bases and J lost 3 bases. The CDR3 DNA reads TGTGCCAGCAGCACACCCAGAGCGGGGGAAGAGACCCAGTACTTC. This sequence encodes CASSTPRAGEETQYF.

The J gene is TRBJ2-6, the V gene TRBV20-1; perhaps D is TRBD1 or TRBD2 (7 bases each). V was clipped by 3 bases and J by 0 bases, with 18 bases between them. This CDR3 comprises 18 residues. The germline V gene encodes CDR1 DFQATT and CDR2 SNEGSKA (reference sequence). CDR3: CSASNRGLIYSGANVLTF. The CDR3 nucleotides are TGCAGTGCTAGTAACAGGGGACTAATTTACTCTGGGGCCAACGTCCTGACTTTC.

J is TRBJ2-2 and V is TRBV5-1; no firm D call. The germline V gene encodes CDR1 SGHRS and CDR2 YFSETQ. Trimming shortened V by 0 bases and J by 7 bases, and 1 base separated the two germline ends. The CDR3 loop spans 11 amino acids. CDR3 amino acids: CASSLDGELFF. The CDR3 DNA is TGCGCCAGCAGCTTGGACGGGGAGCTGTTTTTT.

V is TRBV4-3 and J is TRBJ2-4; 7 bases map to TRBD2. This CDR3 comprises 21 residues. Germline V CDR1 and CDR2: LGHNA, YSLEER. The trim removed 0 bases at V and 0 bases at J, leaving 17 bases unmatched. The CDR3 sequence: CASSQEEGGSRFIIAKNIQYF. In DNA form, the CDR3 reads TGCGCCAGCAGCCAAGAGGAGGGAGGGTCCCGGTTTATTATAGCCAAAAACATTCAGTACTTC.

The chain combines TRBV12-3 or TRBV12-4 with TRBJ1-5, with D uncertain. The CDR3 has 13 amino acids. V lost 7 bases, J lost 6 bases, and 13 bases lay in between. The CDR3 bases are TGTGCCAGCACCGTGGGTAACTTTCAGCCCCAGCATTTT. It encodes CASTVGNFQPQHF.

The chain combines TRBV7-8 with TRBJ1-2; D not certain. The germline V gene encodes CDR1 SGHVS and CDR2 FQNEAQ. CDR3 size: 14 residues. Trimming removed 0 bases from V and 4 bases from J, with 9 bases in between. CDR3 sequence reads: CASSLADGTYGYTF. The CDR3 nucleotides read TGTGCCAGCAGCTTAGCGGACGGAACCTATGGCTACACCTTC. The full variable domain, with the rest looked up from reference TRBV7-8 and TRBJ1-2, is GAGVSQSPRYKVAKRGQDVALRCDPISGHVSLFWYQQALGQGPEFLTYFQNEAQLDKSGLPSDRFFAERPEGSVSTLKIQRTQQEDSAVYLCASSLADGTYGYTFGSGTRLTVV.

The chain carries TRBV19 and TRBJ1-3; D ambiguous. Germline assignment: CDR1 LNHDA and CDR2 SQIVND (reference sequence). Trimming left V 6 bases short and J 3 bases short, with 6 bases between. CDR3 length: 12 residues. CDR3 sequence: CASRPGGNTIYF. In nucleotides, the CDR3 is TGTGCCAGTAGACCTGGTGGAAACACCATATATTTT.

The chain has TRBV2 and TRBJ2-5, with D tentatively TRBD1 (6 bases). The CDR3 is made up of 12 amino acids. V lost 9 bases and J lost 2, with 10 bases in between. The germline gives CDR1 SNHLY, CDR2 FYNNEI. The CDR3 protein is CARGDKQETQYF. The DNA for the CDR3 is TGTGCCAGGGGGGACAAACAAGAGACCCAGTACTTC.

CDR3 residues: CASRRRDSYGYTF. DNA of the CDR3: TGTGCCAGCAGGCGGAGGGACAGCTATGGCTACACCTTC. V gene TRBV7-2 combines with J gene TRBJ1-2; 7 bases map to TRBD1. The CDR3 loop spans 13 amino acids. The J segment lost 4 bases and the V segment lost 6 bases, leaving 5 bases of the junction unmatched. The germline V gene encodes CDR1 SGHTA and CDR2 FQGNSA.

The chain has TRBV7-6 and TRBJ1-6; D gene ambiguous. V was cut by 5 bases and J by 4 bases, with 6 bases left in between. From germline, CDR1 is SGHVS and CDR2 FNYEAQ. CDR3 length: 13 residues. Here the CDR3 reads CASSPEYNSPLHF. The CDR3 DNA reads as TGTGCCAGCAGCCCCGAGTATAATTCACCCCTCCACTTT.

This chain links TRBV5-6 with TRBJ1-4; TRBD1 is a possible D gene (6 bases). The CDR3 runs to 13 residues. Trimming took 1 base from V and 7 from J, leaving 8 bases between them. CDR1 and CDR2 from the germline V gene are SGHDT and YYEEEE. The CDR3 DNA reads TGTGCCAGCAGCTTGAGGGGGGCTGAAAAACTGTTTTTT. Amino acids: CASSLRGAEKLFF. Full variable domain (missing parts from reference TRBV5-6 and TRBJ1-4): DAGVTQSPTHLIKTRGQQVTLRCSPKSGHDTVSWYQQALGQGPQFIFQYYEEEERQRGNFPDRFSGHQFPNYSSELNVNALLLGDSALYLCASSLRGAEKLFFGSGTQLSVL.

This chain connects TRBV4-3 to TRBJ2-2; no reliable D call. The CDR3 is 15 residues long. Per the germline V gene, CDR1 is LGHNA and CDR2 is YSLEER. Trimming left V 4 bases short and J 3 bases short, with 12 bases between. In DNA form, the CDR3 reads TGCGCCAGCAGCCGCGAATTTGGGTACACCGGGGAGCTGTTTTTT. Residues: CASSREFGYTGELFF.

For the CDR3, the DNA is TGTGCCAGCAGCCCTCCCGGGAACTATGGCTACACCTTC. Residues: CASSPPGNYGYTF. The J gene is TRBJ1-2, the V gene TRBV6-6; D call uncertain. Germline-derived CDR1 and CDR2 are MNHNY and SVGAGI (reference sequence). The CDR3 is 13 residues long. Trimming left V 6 bases short and J 2 bases short, with 10 bases between.

The chain couples TRBV6-5 to TRBJ2-3; D not certain. Germline V gene lookup returns CDR1 MNHEY and CDR2 SVGAGI. The CDR3 is 13 amino acids. Trimming took off 4 bases at V and 2 bases at J, with 7 bases between the two ends. CDR3 DNA sequence: TGTGCCAGCAGTTTTGGGGTCACAGATACGCAGTATTTT. It translates to CASSFGVTDTQYF.

The gene calls are TRBV4-3 and TRBJ2-2; TRBD1 agrees at 7 bases. Germline V gives CDR1 LGHNA, CDR2 YSLEER. Unmatched junction bases numbered 9, after V lost 0 bases and J lost 11 bases. The CDR3 spans 15 residues. In nucleotides, the CDR3 is TGCGCCAGCAGCCAAGATAGAAAACAGGGGTTCGAGCTGTTTTTT. This encodes CASSQDRKQGFELFF.

The V gene is TRBV5-4, the J gene TRBJ1-2; 7 bases match TRBD1. The ends lost 0 bases at V and 8 bases at J; junction bases unmatched: 7. This CDR3 has 14 amino acids. Germline V CDR1 and CDR2: SGHNT, YYREEE (reference sequence). The CDR3 coding sequence is TGTGCCAGCAGCTTGGAAAGACAGGGAGGCGGCTACACCTTC. It codes for CASSLERQGGGYTF. Full variable domain (remainder filled in from reference TRBV5-4 and TRBJ1-2): ETGVTQSPTHLIKTRGQQVTLRCSSQSGHNTVSWYQQALGQGPQFIFQYYREEENGRGNFPPRFSGLQFPNYSSELNVNALELDDSALYLCASSLERQGGGYTFGSGTRLTVV.